A selection of T cell receptor beta chains follows, all from one sample in a study of blood T cells in healthy people across ages. TCRdb re-called the 5' RACE reads through MiXCR, storing one row per CDR3 protein. The sample includes around 2 million distinct CDR3 sequences, approximately 40% seen only once; the top ten take under 25%. The sequencing input was blood. The source is a human donor in good health. Both conserved end residues are part of each CDR3. D genes are given only for firm matches. Not every row has a clone size; where given, it reads once, few, many or a size class.

>TRBV4-3|NA|NA|TRBJ1-2
CASSQRPSARGSGYTF
TGCGCCAGCAGCCAGCGACCGTCGGCCAGGGGAAGTGGCTACACCTTC
>TRBV3-1|NA|NA|TRBJ1-2
CASSQRVPTRGGYTF
TGTGCCAGCAGCCAAAGAGTACCAACCCGGGGCGGCTACACCTTC
>TRBV28|few|TRBD1|TRBJ2-5
CASSLTTGGLEWTQYF
TGTGCCAGCAGTTTAACGACAGGGGGATTAGAGTGGACCCAGTACTTC
>TRBV11-2|few|NA|TRBJ2-7
CASSLLVRSEQYF
TGTGCCAGCAGCTTACTTGTCCGAAGCGAGCAGTACTTC
>TRBV20-1|once|NA|TRBJ1-5
CSASGHLQDQPQHF
TGCAGTGCTAGCGGGCACCTGCAGGATCAGCCCCAGCATTTT
>TRBV4-3|many|NA|TRBJ2-1
CASSQEYPVYNEQFF
TGCGCCAGCAGCCAAGAGTATCCAGTCTACAATGAGCAGTTCTTC
>TRBV27|NA|NA|TRBJ2-1
CASSSDFSSYNEQFF
TGTGCCAGCAGTTCGGATTTCAGCTCCTACAATGAGCAGTTCTTC
>TRBV29-1|NA|NA|TRBJ1-1
CSVVIRADEAFF
TGCAGCGTTGTAATCAGGGCTGATGAAGCTTTCTTT
>TRBV11-3|few|NA|TRBJ2-1
CASSLVYIRSNEQFF
TGTGCCAGCAGCTTAGTGTATATCCGATCCAATGAGCAGTTCTTC
>TRBV20-1|NA|TRBD1|TRBJ2-7
CSARGTGDRGDEQYF
TGCAGTGCTAGAGGTACTGGGGACAGGGGCGACGAGCAGTACTTC
>TRBV5-1|NA|NA|TRBJ1-4
CASSFQGIDERLFF
TGCGCCAGCAGCTTTCAAGGGATCGATGAAAGACTGTTTTTT
>TRBV12-3/TRBV12-4|few|NA|TRBJ1-2
CASSSRTDLLAYGYTF
TGTGCCAGCAGTTCGAGGACGGACTTGTTGGCCTATGGCTACACCTTC
>TRBV10-3|NA|TRBD2|TRBJ2-1
CAISVTGGGRLAGTNRYNEQFF
TGTGCCATCAGTGTAACAGGGGGGGGTAGACTAGCGGGGACGAATCGGTACAATGAGCAGTTCTTC
>TRBV10-3|NA|TRBD1|TRBJ2-5
CAFGQGGSKQYF
TGTGCCTTTGGACAGGGGGGGAGCAAGCAGTACTTC
>TRBV7-2|few|TRBD2|TRBJ2-7
CASSSLAGGPGAYEQYF
TGTGCCAGCAGCTCTCTAGCGGGGGGGCCAGGCGCATACGAGCAGTACTTC
>TRBV4-1|few|TRBD1|TRBJ2-1
CASSQGGTGHEQFF
TGCGCCAGCAGCCAAGGGGGGACAGGGCATGAGCAGTTCTTC
>TRBV11-3|NA|TRBD2|TRBJ2-7
CASTTEAGGSYEQYF
TGTGCCAGCACCACCGAGGCGGGGGGATCCTACGAGCAGTACTTC
>TRBV12-3/TRBV12-4|NA|TRBD1|TRBJ2-6
CASRPGQGPSGANVLTF
TGTGCCAGCAGACCGGGACAGGGCCCATCTGGGGCCAACGTCCTGACTTTC
>TRBV6-5|NA|NA|TRBJ1-2
CASRSRQTLNYGYTF
TGTGCCAGCAGATCCCGACAGACCCTTAACTATGGCTACACCTTC
>TRBV7-9|NA|NA|TRBJ2-7
CASSSDGFFYEQYF
TGTGCCAGCAGCTCGGACGGTTTCTTCTACGAGCAGTACTTC
>TRBV3-1|few|TRBD2|TRBJ2-1
CASSPARGVYNEQFF
TGTGCCAGCAGTCCGGCGCGGGGGGTATACAATGAGCAGTTCTTC
>TRBV20-1|NA|TRBD1|TRBJ1-1
CSARDRTGRSTEAFF
TGCAGTGCTAGAGATCGGACAGGAAGAAGCACTGAAGCTTTCTTT
>TRBV28|NA|NA|TRBJ1-1
CASSLSQGFTEAFF
TGTGCCAGCAGTCTTTCCCAGGGGTTCACTGAAGCTTTCTTT
>TRBV7-3|NA|NA|TRBJ2-4
CASSEQGNSDIQYF
TGTGCCAGCAGCGAGCAGGGGAATAGTGACATTCAGTACTTC
>TRBV5-1|few|NA|TRBJ2-7
CASSPGTSSSYEQYF
TGCGCCAGCAGCCCCGGGACATCAAGCTCCTACGAGCAGTACTTC
>TRBV7-9|NA|NA|TRBJ1-1
CASSFKGMNTEAFF
TGTGCCAGCAGCTTCAAAGGAATGAACACTGAAGCTTTCTTT
>TRBV28|NA|TRBD1|TRBJ2-7
CASNRDRWTYEQYF
TGTGCCAGCAACCGGGACAGGTGGACCTACGAGCAGTACTTC
>TRBV7-3|NA|NA|TRBJ2-2
CASSADLPINTGELFF
TGTGCCAGCAGCGCGGACTTGCCTATAAACACCGGGGAGCTGTTTTTT
>TRBV4-2|NA|NA|TRBJ2-7
CASSQGVQGYEQYF
TGTGCCAGCAGCCAAGGGGTACAGGGCTACGAGCAGTACTTC
>TRBV10-3|NA|TRBD2|TRBJ2-3
CANRTTVPSGGTTDTQYF
TGTGCCAACAGGACGACTGTTCCTAGCGGGGGGACCACAGATACGCAGTATTTT
>TRBV4-1|NA|TRBD1|TRBJ2-7
CASSQETGPLYEQYF
TGCGCCAGCAGCCAAGAGACAGGGCCCCTCTACGAGCAGTACTTC
>TRBV7-2|few|NA|TRBJ2-5
CASSRRFQETQYF
TGTGCCAGCAGCCGGCGGTTTCAAGAGACCCAGTACTTC
>TRBV6-6|few|NA|TRBJ2-3
CASSYSYSDTSTDTQYF
TGTGCCAGCAGTTACTCCTATAGCGATACCTCCACAGATACGCAGTATTTT
>TRBV29-1|few|NA|TRBJ2-5
CSVLTGSRETQYF
TGCAGCGTTCTCACAGGGAGTAGGGAGACCCAGTACTTC
>TRBV20-1|NA|NA|TRBJ1-2
CSASRQLINYGYTF
TGCAGTGCTAGTCGGCAGCTGATTAACTATGGCTACACCTTC
>TRBV30|once|NA|TRBJ2-1
CAWSVGPEQFF
TGTGCCTGGAGTGTGGGCCCCGAGCAGTTCTTC
>TRBV20-1|NA|TRBD2|TRBJ2-3
CSADPSGEADTQYF
TGCAGTGCAGACCCTAGCGGGGAAGCAGATACGCAGTATTTT
>TRBV5-1|few|NA|TRBJ1-1
CASSLIQGANTEAFF
TGCGCCAGCAGCCTGATTCAGGGTGCGAACACTGAAGCTTTCTTT
>TRBV3-1|NA|NA|TRBJ1-4
CASSQKWSLRSNEKLFF
TGTGCCAGCAGCCAGAAGTGGTCACTCAGGAGTAATGAAAAACTGTTTTTT
>TRBV7-2|NA|NA|TRBJ1-2
CASSPPAVYGYTF
TGTGCCAGCAGCCCCCCCGCGGTCTATGGCTACACCTTC
>TRBV27|few|TRBD1|TRBJ2-7
CASSLYPGTESYEQYF
TGTGCCAGCAGTTTATACCCCGGGACAGAGTCCTACGAGCAGTACTTC
>TRBV6-2/TRBV6-3|NA|NA|TRBJ2-7
CATGTFYEQYF
TGTGCCACCGGGACCTTCTACGAGCAGTACTTC
>TRBV19|few|NA|TRBJ2-3
CASSIGRGTDTQYF
TGTGCCAGTAGTATCGGACGGGGCACAGATACGCAGTATTTT
>TRBV29-1|NA|TRBD1|TRBJ1-5
CSALLDRAGNQPQHF
TGCAGCGCCCTCTTGGACAGGGCGGGCAATCAGCCCCAGCATTTT
>TRBV7-6|NA|NA|TRBJ1-2
CASSLGAGLSNYGYTF
TGTGCCAGCAGCTTAGGCGCAGGACTTTCTAACTATGGCTACACCTTC
>TRBV4-1|few|NA|TRBJ1-5
CASSQEPRAFNQPQHF
TGCGCCAGCAGCCAAGAGCCCAGGGCTTTCAATCAGCCCCAGCATTTT
>TRBV7-9|NA|NA|TRBJ2-3
CASSLVSLATDTQYF
TGTGCCAGCAGCTTAGTATCCCTCGCCACAGATACGCAGTATTTT
>TRBV6-5|NA|NA|TRBJ1-1
CASSYLLSDTEAFF
TGTGCCAGCAGTTACTTATTGTCTGACACTGAAGCTTTCTTT
>TRBV11-2|once|NA|TRBJ2-2
CACSLNEGTGELFF
TGTGCCTGCAGCCTGAATGAGGGCACCGGGGAGCTGTTTTTT
>TRBV12-5|few|NA|TRBJ2-7
CASGLDSYEQYF
TGTGCTAGTGGTTTGGACAGCTACGAGCAGTACTTC
>TRBV7-8|NA|TRBD1|TRBJ2-7
CASSLANRDRDYEQYF
TGTGCCAGCAGCTTAGCCAACCGGGACAGAGACTACGAGCAGTACTTC
>TRBV20-1|few|TRBD2|TRBJ2-1
CSAAGTTQNEQFF
TGCAGTGCTGCAGGGACTACCCAAAATGAGCAGTTCTTC
>TRBV27|few|TRBD1|TRBJ2-7
CASSSWDSYNEQYF
TGTGCCAGCAGTTCCTGGGACAGTTACAATGAGCAGTACTTC
>TRBV9|NA|TRBD2|TRBJ2-1
CASSVGPTSGGLTDDNEQFF
TGTGCCAGCAGCGTAGGTCCCACTAGCGGGGGGCTAACAGACGACAATGAGCAGTTCTTC
>TRBV5-1|once|TRBD1|TRBJ1-1
CASSLWTGRNTEAFF
TGCGCCAGCAGCTTATGGACAGGACGCAACACTGAAGCTTTCTTT
>TRBV4-1|NA|NA|TRBJ2-5
CASSQAPGYETRYF
TGCGCCAGCAGCCAAGCTCCGGGTTATGAGACCCGGTACTTC
>TRBV5-1|few|NA|TRBJ2-6
CASSMGPGRGSGANVLTF
TGCGCCAGCAGCATGGGACCCGGTAGAGGCTCTGGGGCCAACGTCCTGACTTTC
>TRBV6-5|NA|NA|TRBJ2-3
CASRYRESTDTQYF
TGTGCCAGCAGGTACAGGGAGAGCACAGATACGCAGTATTTT